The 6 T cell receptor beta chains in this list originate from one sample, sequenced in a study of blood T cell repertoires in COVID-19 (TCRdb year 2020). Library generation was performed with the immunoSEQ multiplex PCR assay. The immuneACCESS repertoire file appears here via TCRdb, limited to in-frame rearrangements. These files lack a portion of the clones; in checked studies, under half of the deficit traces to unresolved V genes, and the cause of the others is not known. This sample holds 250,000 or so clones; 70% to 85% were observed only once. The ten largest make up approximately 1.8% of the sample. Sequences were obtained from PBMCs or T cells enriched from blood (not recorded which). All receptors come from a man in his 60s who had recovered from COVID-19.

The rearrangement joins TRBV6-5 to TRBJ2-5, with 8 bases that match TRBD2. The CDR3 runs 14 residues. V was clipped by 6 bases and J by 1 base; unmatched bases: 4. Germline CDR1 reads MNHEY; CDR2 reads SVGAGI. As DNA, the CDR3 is TGTGCCAGCAGGAAAAGCGGGGGCCAAGAGACCCAGTACTTC. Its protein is CASRKSGGQETQYF.

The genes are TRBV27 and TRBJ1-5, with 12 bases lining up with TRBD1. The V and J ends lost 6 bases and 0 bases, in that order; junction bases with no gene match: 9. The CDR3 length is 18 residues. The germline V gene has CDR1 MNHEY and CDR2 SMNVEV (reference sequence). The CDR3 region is CASSPLGQGAYSNQPQHF. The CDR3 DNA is TGTGCCAGCAGCCCTCTGGGACAGGGGGCATATAGCAATCAGCCCCAGCATTTT.

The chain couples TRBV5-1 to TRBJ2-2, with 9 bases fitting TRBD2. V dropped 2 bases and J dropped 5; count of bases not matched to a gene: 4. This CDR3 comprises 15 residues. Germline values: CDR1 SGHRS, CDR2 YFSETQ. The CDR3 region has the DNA TGCGCCAGCAGCTTAACAGCGGGGGGTACCGGGGAGCTGTTTTTT. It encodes CASSLTAGGTGELFF. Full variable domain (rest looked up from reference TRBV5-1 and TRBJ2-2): KAGVTQTPRYLIKTRGQQVTLSCSPISGHRSVSWYQQTPGQGLQFLFEYFSETQRNKGNFPGRFSGRQFSNSRSEMNVSTLELGDSALYLCASSLTAGGTGELFFGEGSRLTVL.

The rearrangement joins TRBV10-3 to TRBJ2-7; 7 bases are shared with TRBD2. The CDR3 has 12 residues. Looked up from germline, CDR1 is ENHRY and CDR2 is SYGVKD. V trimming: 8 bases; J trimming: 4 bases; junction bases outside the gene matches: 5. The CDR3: CAIGTGGYEQYF. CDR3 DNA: TGTGCCATCGGGACGGGGGGATACGAGCAGTACTTC.

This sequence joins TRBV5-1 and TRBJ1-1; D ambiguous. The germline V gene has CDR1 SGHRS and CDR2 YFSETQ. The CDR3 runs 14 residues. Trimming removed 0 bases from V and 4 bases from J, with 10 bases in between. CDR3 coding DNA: TGCGCCAGCAGCTTGGTCGGGGAGCGCACTGAAGCTTTCTTT. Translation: CASSLVGERTEAFF.

The CDR3, as DNA: TGTGCCTGGACCACCCCGGGGCGGGGGAACTATGGCTACACCTTC. Its protein is CAWTTPGRGNYGYTF. This sequence joins TRBV30 and TRBJ1-2; the D gene is possibly TRBD1 (5 bases). Germline V CDR1 and CDR2: GTSNPN, SVGIG (reference sequence). V was shortened by 4 bases and J by 2 bases, with 17 bases between the two germline ends. This CDR3 has 15 residues.